The 27 T cell receptor beta chains given below trace back to one sample, sequenced in a study of Ad26.COV2.S vaccination and SARS-CoV-2 variants. Repertoires were generated with immunoSEQ multiplex PCR, while TCRdb's copy carries only in-frame clones and drops some. The table has hundreds of thousands of clones, 88% seen once; the top ten hold 6.4%. Treatment described: roughly 18 received Ad26.COV2.S at low or high dose, single or two shots; several received placebo; per-sample allocation not given. Day 63 after the first injection of vaccine or placebo was the sampling time. The source was peripheral blood, collected in a trial of Ad26.COV2.S vaccine versus placebo. The receptors here all came from a person aged 18-65 years who received the Ad26.COV2.S COVID-19 vaccine or a placebo.

The chain recombines TRBV5-1 with TRBJ1-3, with D tentatively TRBD1 (6 bases). V lost 0 bases, J lost 4 bases, and 11 bases lay in between. Per germline, CDR1 SGHRS and CDR2 YFSETQ. CDR3 length equals 15 residues. CDR3 sequence reads: CASSLDGQYGNTIYF. CDR3 coding DNA: TGCGCCAGCAGCTTGGATGGACAGTACGGAAACACCATATATTTT.

This clone was seen once. The chain has TRBV30 and TRBJ1-4; the D is unclear. The CDR3 covers 14 residues. V was trimmed by 0 bases and J by 8 bases, leaving 13 bases between them. Germline V gene lookup returns CDR1 GTSNPN and CDR2 SVGIG (reference sequence). The CDR3 loop reads CAWSVRDAREKLFF. For the CDR3, the DNA is TGTGCCTGGAGTGTCCGAGATGCTCGGGAAAAACTGTTTTTT. The full variable domain, with the rest looked up from reference TRBV30 and TRBJ1-4, is SQTIHQWPATLVQPVGSPLSLECTVEGTSNPNLYWYRQAAGRGLQLLFYSVGIGQISSEVPQNLSASRPQDRQFILSSKKLLLSDSGFYLCAWSVRDAREKLFFGSGTQLSVL.

The rearrangement links TRBV20-1 to TRBJ2-4; possible D gene TRBD1, 5 bases. V gave up 4 bases and J gave up 9 bases, with 10 bases separating them. Per the germline V gene, CDR1 is DFQATT and CDR2 is SNEGSKA (reference sequence). The length of the CDR3 is 11 residues. DNA for the CDR3: TGCAGTGCTACAGGGTTAAGCATTCAGTACTTC. Residues: CSATGLSIQYF.

The chain links TRBV15 to TRBJ2-5; D ambiguous. Germline V gives CDR1 LNHNV, CDR2 YYDKDF (reference sequence). V lost 0 bases to trimming and J lost 5 bases, with 10 bases between them. This CDR3 region has 14 residues. The CDR3 bases are TGTGCCACCAGCAGAGATTTGGTTGCTGAGACCCAGTACTTC. It codes for CATSRDLVAETQYF.

This chain uses TRBV6-5 with TRBJ2-3; D gene uncertain. V was cut by 4 bases and J by 1 base, with 9 bases left in between. CDR3 length: 14 amino acids. The germline CDR1 and CDR2 sequences are MNHEY and SVGAGI. The CDR3 DNA follows: TGTGCCAGCAGTTCACCCGGAGGCACAGATACGCAGTATTTT. Translation gives CASSSPGGTDTQYF.

In DNA form, the CDR3 reads TGTGCCAGCAGCCGAATCATTCGGCGGTCCGGAAACACCATATATTTT. It encodes CASSRIIRRSGNTIYF. The gene calls are TRBV28 and TRBJ1-3; D is undetermined. The germline gives CDR1 MDHEN, CDR2 SYDVKM. The CDR3 is 16 amino acids. Trimming shortened V by 6 bases and J by 4 bases, and 19 bases separated the two germline ends.

This clone was detected once. The chain has TRBV28 and TRBJ1-2; D is unclear. This CDR3 comprises 15 residues. The germline V gene encodes CDR1 MDHEN and CDR2 SYDVKM. Trimming removed 2 bases from V and 9 bases from J, with 19 bases in between. Here the CDR3 reads CASSLQSVTLGSYTF. The CDR3 DNA follows: TGTGCCAGCAGTTTACAGAGCGTAACCCTTGGAAGCTACACCTTC.

The chain joins TRBV7-2 to TRBJ1-5, with unresolved D. The V end was cut by 5 bases, the J end by 3 bases, with 17 bases between. CDR1 is SGHTA and CDR2 is FQGNSA in the germline V gene. This CDR3 comprises 16 residues. The chain's CDR3 is CASSPAVGITNQPQHF. The CDR3 DNA follows: TGTGCCAGCAGCCCGGCGGTTGGGATAACCAATCAGCCCCAGCATTTT.

The chain links TRBV9 to TRBJ1-4; unclear D gene. Trimming removed 0 bases from V and 5 bases from J, with 17 bases in between. The germline gives CDR1 SGDLS, CDR2 YYNGEE. CDR3 length: 17 residues. The CDR3 spells CASSVDGGARRNEKLFF. Here the CDR3 DNA reads TGTGCCAGCAGCGTAGACGGTGGTGCACGGCGCAATGAAAAACTGTTTTTT. The variable domain in full, completed from reference TRBV9 and TRBJ1-4, reads DSGVTQTPKHLITATGQRVTLRCSPRSGDLSVYWYQQSLDQGLQFLIQYYNGEERAKGNILERFSAQQFPDLHSELNLSSLELGDSALYFCASSVDGGARRNEKLFFGSGTQLSVL.

The DNA of the CDR3 is TGTGCCAGCAGCTTCCCACTTAACAATGAGCAGTTCTTC. Its protein is CASSFPLNNEQFF. The chain uses TRBV7-9 and TRBJ2-1, with no clear D. CDR1 is SEHNR and CDR2 is FQNEAQ in the germline V gene (reference sequence). Trimming pared 3 bases from V and 5 bases from J, leaving 8 bases between. This CDR3 region has 13 residues.

For the CDR3, the DNA is TGTGCCAGCAGTTTACGGGGCCAAGAGACCCAGTACTTC. This translates into CASSLRGQETQYF. The J gene is TRBJ2-5, the V gene TRBV28, with D tentatively TRBD2 (5 bases). The CDR3 loop spans 13 amino acids. Trimming removed 2 bases at V and 1 base at J, with 5 bases between. The germline gives CDR1 MDHEN, CDR2 SYDVKM.

The V and J genes are TRBV7-9 and TRBJ1-5; maybe TRBD1 (6 bases). The length of the CDR3 is 15 residues. Germline V CDR1 and CDR2: SEHNR, FQNEAQ (reference sequence). Trimming cost V 4 bases and J 4 bases, with 14 bases left between them. The CDR3 coding sequence is TGTGCCAGCAGCTCAACGCAGGGGCCTAATCAGCCCCAGCATTTT. Translating gives CASSSTQGPNQPQHF.

The CDR3 DNA reads as TGTGCCGCCGGGGCTAGCACAGATACGCAGTATTTT. As protein: CAAGASTDTQYF. This chain connects TRBV7-2 to TRBJ2-3; D is possibly TRBD1 or TRBD2 (5 bases each). CDR1 and CDR2 from the germline V gene are SGHTA and FQGNSA. The length of the CDR3 is 12 residues. Trimming took 11 bases from V and 0 from J, leaving 9 bases between them.

The chain couples TRBV19 to TRBJ2-6; the D is unclear. Trimming removed 5 bases from V and 4 bases from J, with 12 bases in between. CDR3 length: 15 residues. The germline gives CDR1 LNHDA, CDR2 SQIVND (reference sequence). CDR3 region: CASSLRASGANVLTF. The CDR3 coding sequence is TGTGCCAGTAGTCTCCGGGCCTCGGGGGCCAACGTCCTGACTTTC.

This chain links TRBV30 with TRBJ1-3; possibly TRBD1 for D (5 bases). The V and J ends lost 1 base and 4 bases respectively, with 8 bases between them. This CDR3 region has 13 residues. Germline V gene lookup returns CDR1 GTSNPN and CDR2 SVGIG (reference sequence). The CDR3 DNA is TGTGCCTGGAGTGCAGGGTACGGAAACACCATATATTTT. Protein: CAWSAGYGNTIYF.

This chain connects TRBV6-2 or TRBV6-3 to TRBJ1-6; D might be TRBD1 (6 bases). V lost 0 bases and J lost 7, with 13 bases in between. This CDR3 is built from 16 residues. Germline V lookup: CDR1 MNHEY, CDR2 SVGEGT. Written as DNA, the CDR3 is TGTGCCAGCAGTTACTCGACTAGGACAGAAAATTCACCCCTCCACTTT. As protein: CASSYSTRTENSPLHF.

The rearrangement links TRBV29-1 to TRBJ1-1; unclear D gene. This CDR3 is 12 amino acids long. V was shortened by 4 bases and J by 6 bases, with 12 bases between the two germline ends. Per the germline V gene, CDR1 is SQVTM and CDR2 is ANQGSEA. In DNA form, the CDR3 reads TGCAGCGTTGTCAAGGGAAGCGCTGAAGCTTTCTTT. This sequence encodes CSVVKGSAEAFF.

The chain links TRBV19 to TRBJ2-7; D may be TRBD1 (6 bases). The CDR3 consists of 15 residues. Per the germline V gene, CDR1 is LNHDA and CDR2 is SQIVND (reference sequence). V dropped 4 bases and J dropped 3 bases, with 16 bases sitting between them. CDR3 in amino acids: CASSTRQVNDYEQYF. DNA of the CDR3: TGTGCCAGTAGTACTAGACAGGTTAATGACTACGAGCAGTACTTC.

This clone appeared a single time. The V call is TRBV28, the J call TRBJ1-5; D may be TRBD1 (6 bases). The CDR3 runs 15 residues. The V gene lost 7 bases and the J gene lost 0 bases, with 13 bases spanning the gap. Germline V gives CDR1 MDHEN, CDR2 SYDVKM. CDR3 residues: CASTMDSLSNQPQHF. The CDR3 DNA sequence: TGTGCCAGCACCATGGACAGTCTTAGCAATCAGCCCCAGCATTTT.

This chain joins TRBV6-2 or TRBV6-3 and TRBJ2-7, with TRBD1 matching 7 bases. V lost 4 bases, J lost 3 bases, and 6 bases stayed unmatched. The CDR3 consists of 14 residues. CDR1 MNHEY and CDR2 SVGEGT come from the germline V gene. DNA for the CDR3: TGTGCCAGCAGTTTTGGAGGACAGGTCTACGAGCAGTACTTC. Translating it yields CASSFGGQVYEQYF.

The chain recombines TRBV7-2 with TRBJ2-7; weak D call: TRBD1 (6 bases). This CDR3 spans 14 amino acids. CDR1 is SGHTA and CDR2 is FQGNSA in the germline V gene. Trimming pared 8 bases from V and 3 bases from J, leaving 17 bases between. Here the CDR3 reads CASELLGHSYEQYF. Here the CDR3 DNA reads TGTGCCAGCGAACTCCTGGGACACAGCTACGAGCAGTACTTC.

The V gene is TRBV11-3, the J gene TRBJ2-4, with D perhaps matching TRBD2 (5 bases). V was pared by 1 base and J by 5 bases, with 21 bases between. CDR1 and CDR2 (germline): SGHNT, YENEEA. The CDR3 spans 18 residues. The CDR3: CASSLGPTHPGIQNIQYF. In nucleotides, the CDR3 is TGTGCCAGCAGCTTAGGCCCCACTCATCCCGGGATCCAAAACATTCAGTACTTC.

J is TRBJ2-1 and V is TRBV11-2, with 10 bases lining up with TRBD2. V lost 6 bases to trimming and J lost 7 bases; unmatched junction nucleotides: 15. The CDR3 has 17 residues. Germline assignment: CDR1 SGHAT and CDR2 FQNNGV. CDR3: CASRPLRRLAGRNEQFF. In DNA, the CDR3 is TGTGCCAGCAGGCCTCTGCGACGACTAGCGGGCAGGAATGAGCAGTTCTTC.

This chain uses TRBV28 with TRBJ2-1; the match to TRBD2 covers 8 bases. With 1 base clipped from V and 5 bases from J, the junction kept 7 bases outside the gene matches. Germline V CDR1 and CDR2: MDHEN, SYDVKM. The CDR3 totals 16 residues. The CDR3 here is CASSLSWRAGDNEQFF. As DNA, the CDR3 is TGTGCCAGCAGTTTATCTTGGAGAGCGGGAGACAATGAGCAGTTCTTC.

Only one count was recorded for this clone. The chain couples TRBV5-1 to TRBJ2-5, with D maybe TRBD2 (6 bases). In germline, CDR1 is SGHRS, CDR2 YFSETQ. The CDR3 contains 13 residues. Trimming shortened V by 4 bases and J by 5 bases, and 12 bases separated the two germline ends. CDR3 amino acids: CASSGLLGETQYF. The CDR3 DNA reads TGCGCCAGCAGCGGACTACTAGGGGAGACCCAGTACTTC.

J is TRBJ1-1 and V is TRBV7-8; D not resolved. The germline V gene encodes CDR1 SGHVS and CDR2 FQNEAQ. This CDR3 region has 13 residues. V lost 3 bases and J 2 bases, leaving 7 bases between the germline ends. In nucleotides, the CDR3 is TGTGCCAGCAGCTTGGTAGGCAACACTGAAGCTTTCTTT. This translates into CASSLVGNTEAFF.

The chain joins TRBV19 to TRBJ1-3, with D perhaps TRBD1 (5 bases). Germline V lookup: CDR1 LNHDA, CDR2 SQIVND (reference sequence). Trimming stripped 3 bases from V and 5 bases from J, with 11 bases between. The CDR3 runs to 14 residues. CDR3 protein: CASSMRQSRNTIYF. The CDR3 bases are TGTGCCAGTAGTATGCGACAGTCTCGAAACACCATATATTTT.